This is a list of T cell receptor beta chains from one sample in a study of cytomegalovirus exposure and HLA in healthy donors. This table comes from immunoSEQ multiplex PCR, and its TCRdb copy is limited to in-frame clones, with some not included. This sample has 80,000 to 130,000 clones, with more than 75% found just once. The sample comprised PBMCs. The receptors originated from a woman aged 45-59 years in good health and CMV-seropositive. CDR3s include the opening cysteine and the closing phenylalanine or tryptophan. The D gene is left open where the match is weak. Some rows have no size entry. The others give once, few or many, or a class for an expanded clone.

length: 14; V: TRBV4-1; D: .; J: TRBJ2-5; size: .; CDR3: CASSQEGQRETQYF; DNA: TGCGCCAGCAGCCAAGAAGGACAGCGGGAGACCCAGTACTTC
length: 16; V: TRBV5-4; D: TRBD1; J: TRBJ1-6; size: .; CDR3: CASSSRDRAYNSPLHF; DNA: TGTGCCAGCAGCTCCCGGGACAGGGCCTATAATTCACCCCTCCACTTT
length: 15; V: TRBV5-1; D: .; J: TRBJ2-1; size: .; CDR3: CASSLSTVSYNEQFF; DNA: TGCGCCAGCAGCCTTTCGACAGTTTCCTACAATGAGCAGTTCTTC
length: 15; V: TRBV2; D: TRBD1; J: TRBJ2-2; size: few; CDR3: CASRAGTGVTGELFF; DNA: TGTGCCAGCAGAGCCGGGACAGGGGTCACCGGGGAGCTGTTTTTT
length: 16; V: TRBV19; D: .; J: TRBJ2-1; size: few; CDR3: CASSISELERNNEQFF; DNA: TGTGCCAGTAGTATAAGTGAACTAGAGAGGAACAATGAGCAGTTCTTC
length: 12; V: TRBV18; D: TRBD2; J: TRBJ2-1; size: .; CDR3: CASWEGVNEQFF; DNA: TGTGCCAGCTGGGAGGGAGTCAATGAGCAGTTCTTC
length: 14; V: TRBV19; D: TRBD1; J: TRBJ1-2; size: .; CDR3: CASGTGGLNYGYTF; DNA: TGTGCCAGTGGGACAGGGGGCTTGAACTATGGCTACACCTTC
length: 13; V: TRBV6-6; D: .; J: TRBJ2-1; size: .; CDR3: CASREGAYNEQFF; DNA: TGTGCCAGCAGAGAAGGGGCTTACAATGAGCAGTTCTTC
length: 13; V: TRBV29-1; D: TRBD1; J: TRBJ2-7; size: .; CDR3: CSVVDRPTYEQYF; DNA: TGCAGCGTTGTGGACAGGCCAACCTACGAGCAGTACTTC
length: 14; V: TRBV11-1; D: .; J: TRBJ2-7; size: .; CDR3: CASSYSALGNEQYF; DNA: TGTGCCAGCAGCTACTCCGCTTTGGGCAACGAGCAGTACTTC
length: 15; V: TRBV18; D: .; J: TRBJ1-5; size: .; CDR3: CASSPNEGVYQPQHF; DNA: TGTGCCAGCTCGCCCAACGAGGGGGTCTATCAGCCCCAGCATTTT
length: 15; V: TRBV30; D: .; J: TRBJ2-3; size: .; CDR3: CAWSRGYSPADTQYF; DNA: TGTGCCTGGAGTAGGGGCTACTCCCCCGCAGATACGCAGTATTTT
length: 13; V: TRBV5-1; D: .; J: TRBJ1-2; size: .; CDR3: CASSLRPRDGYTF; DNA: TGCGCCAGCAGCTTGCGCCCTCGGGATGGCTACACCTTC
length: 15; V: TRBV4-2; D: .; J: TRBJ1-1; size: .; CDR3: CASSQVQGSNTEAFF; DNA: TGTGCCAGCAGCCAAGTACAGGGTTCGAACACTGAAGCTTTCTTT
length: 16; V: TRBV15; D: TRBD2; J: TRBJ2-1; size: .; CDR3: CATSRGATGGPGEQFF; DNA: TGTGCCACCAGCAGAGGTGCTACGGGAGGGCCAGGTGAGCAGTTCTTC
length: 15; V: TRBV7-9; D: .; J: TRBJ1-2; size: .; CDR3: CASSSGSSALRGYTF; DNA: TGTGCCAGCAGCTCCGGGTCCTCTGCCCTTCGCGGCTACACCTTC
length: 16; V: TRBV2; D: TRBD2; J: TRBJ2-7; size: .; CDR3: CASSEEVTSAFYEQYF; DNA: TGTGCCAGCAGTGAAGAGGTGACTAGCGCATTCTACGAGCAGTACTTC
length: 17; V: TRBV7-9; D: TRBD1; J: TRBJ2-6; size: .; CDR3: CSSSLGQGESGANVLTF; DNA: TGTTCCAGCAGCTTGGGGCAGGGGGAATCTGGGGCCAACGTCCTGACTTTC
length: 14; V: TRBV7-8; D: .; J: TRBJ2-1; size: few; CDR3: CASSPYGGYNEQFF; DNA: TGTGCCAGCAGCCCATACGGGGGATACAATGAGCAGTTCTTC
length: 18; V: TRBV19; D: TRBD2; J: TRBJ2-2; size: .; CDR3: CASSIGKAVSGRNGELFF; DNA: TGTGCCAGTAGTATAGGGAAGGCGGTGAGCGGGAGGAACGGGGAGCTGTTTTTT
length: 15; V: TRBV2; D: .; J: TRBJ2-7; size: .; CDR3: CASSEDRGGYYEQYF; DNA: TGTGCCAGCAGTGAAGATCGTGGGGGGTACTACGAGCAGTACTTC
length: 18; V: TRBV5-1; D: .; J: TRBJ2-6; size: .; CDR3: CASSLAGTPSSGANVLTF; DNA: TGCGCCAGCAGCTTGGCCGGGACTCCGAGCTCTGGGGCCAACGTCCTGACTTTC
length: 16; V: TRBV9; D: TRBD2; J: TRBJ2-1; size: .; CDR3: CASSVGVGLVHNEQFF; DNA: TGTGCCAGCAGCGTAGGCGTAGGACTAGTCCACAATGAGCAGTTCTTC
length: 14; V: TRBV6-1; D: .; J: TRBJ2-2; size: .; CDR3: CASGARDYTGELFF; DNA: TGTGCCAGCGGAGCGCGGGACTACACCGGGGAGCTGTTTTTT
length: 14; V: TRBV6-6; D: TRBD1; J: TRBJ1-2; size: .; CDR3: CASRGIRDSYGYTF; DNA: TGTGCCAGCAGGGGGATTAGGGACAGCTATGGCTACACCTTC
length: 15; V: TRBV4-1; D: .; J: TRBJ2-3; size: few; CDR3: CASSQDPTSTDTQYF; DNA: TGCGCCAGCAGCCAAGATCCGACTAGCACAGATACGCAGTATTTT
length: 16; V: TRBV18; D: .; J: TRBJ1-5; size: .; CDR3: CASSPGGIHSNQPQHF; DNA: TGTGCCAGCTCACCAGGGGGCATTCATAGCAATCAGCCCCAGCATTTT
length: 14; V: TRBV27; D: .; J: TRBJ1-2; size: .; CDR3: CASSSDRSYYGYTF; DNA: TGTGCCAGCAGTTCTGACAGGTCCTACTATGGCTACACCTTC
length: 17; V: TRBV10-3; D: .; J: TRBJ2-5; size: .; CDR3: CAISEEVGRSAGETQYF; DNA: TGTGCCATCAGTGAGGAGGTTGGGAGGTCGGCCGGAGAGACCCAGTACTTC
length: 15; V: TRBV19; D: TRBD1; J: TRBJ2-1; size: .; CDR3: CASSADGTVFGEQFF; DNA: TGTGCCAGTAGTGCCGACGGGACAGTTTTCGGTGAGCAGTTCTTC
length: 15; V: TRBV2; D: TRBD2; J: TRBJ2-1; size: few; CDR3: CASNPGGLSYNEQFF; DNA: TGTGCCAGCAATCCGGGAGGACTCTCCTACAATGAGCAGTTCTTC
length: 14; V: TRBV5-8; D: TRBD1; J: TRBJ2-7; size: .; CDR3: CASRSGTGRYEQYF; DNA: TGTGCCAGCAGGTCCGGGACAGGGCGCTACGAGCAGTACTTC
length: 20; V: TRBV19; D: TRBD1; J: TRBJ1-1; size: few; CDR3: CASSTPPLTGQGRPNTEAFF; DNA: TGTGCCAGTAGTACCCCCCCCCTTACGGGACAGGGGAGACCGAACACTGAAGCTTTCTTT
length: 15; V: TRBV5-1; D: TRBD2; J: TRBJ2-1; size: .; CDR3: CASSLSGSTHNEQFF; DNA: TGCGCCAGCAGCTTGAGCGGGAGTACCCACAATGAGCAGTTCTTC
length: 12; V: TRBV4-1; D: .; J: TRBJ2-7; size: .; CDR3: CASSQVGGEQYF; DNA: TGCGCCAGCAGCCAGGTAGGAGGCGAGCAGTACTTC
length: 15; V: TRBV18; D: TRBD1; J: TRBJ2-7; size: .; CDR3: CASSPTGQEVYEQYF; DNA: TGTGCCAGCTCCCCAACGGGACAGGAAGTCTACGAGCAGTACTTC
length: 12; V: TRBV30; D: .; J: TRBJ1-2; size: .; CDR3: CAWTVGGDGYTF; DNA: TGTGCCTGGACTGTAGGGGGTGATGGCTACACCTTC
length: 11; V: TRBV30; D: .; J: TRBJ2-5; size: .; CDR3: CAWTGLETQYF; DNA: TGTGCCTGGACAGGGTTGGAGACCCAGTACTTC
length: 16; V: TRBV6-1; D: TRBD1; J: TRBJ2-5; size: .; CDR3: CASSASTGTAPKAQYF; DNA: TGTGCCAGCAGTGCTTCGACAGGGACGGCCCCAAAGGCCCAGTACTTC
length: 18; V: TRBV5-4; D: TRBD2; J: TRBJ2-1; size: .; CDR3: CASSLGGTSGSSAFGAFF; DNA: TGTGCCAGCAGCTTGGGGGGAACTAGCGGGAGTTCCGCATTTGGCGCGTTCTTC
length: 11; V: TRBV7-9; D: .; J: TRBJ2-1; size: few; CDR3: CASSQDSEQFF; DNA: TGTGCCAGCAGCCAAGATAGTGAGCAGTTCTTC
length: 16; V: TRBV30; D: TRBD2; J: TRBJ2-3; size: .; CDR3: CAWSEVAGGLGDTQYF; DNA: TGTGCCTGGAGTGAAGTAGCGGGAGGGCTGGGAGATACGCAGTATTTT
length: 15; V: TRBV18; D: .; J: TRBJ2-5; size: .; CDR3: CASSPEDSDQETQYF; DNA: TGTGCCAGCTCACCAGAAGACAGTGACCAAGAGACCCAGTACTTC
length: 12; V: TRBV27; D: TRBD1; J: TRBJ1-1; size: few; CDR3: CASRDRGTEAFF; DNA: TGTGCCAGCAGAGACAGGGGCACTGAAGCTTTCTTT
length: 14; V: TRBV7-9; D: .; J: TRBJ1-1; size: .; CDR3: CASSLVGQNTEAFF; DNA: TGTGCCAGCAGCTTAGTAGGACAGAACACTGAAGCTTTCTTT
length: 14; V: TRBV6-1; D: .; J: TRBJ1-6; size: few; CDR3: CASVGAKYNSPLHF; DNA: TGTGCCAGCGTGGGGGCGAAGTATAATTCACCCCTCCACTTT
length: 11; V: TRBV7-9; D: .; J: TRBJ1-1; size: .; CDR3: CSSSLEGGAFF; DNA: TGTTCCAGCAGCTTAGAGGGAGGAGCTTTCTTT
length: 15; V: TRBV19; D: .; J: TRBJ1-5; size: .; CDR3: CASTPLGGDNQPQHF; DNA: TGTGCCAGTACCCCGCTGGGGGGTGACAATCAGCCCCAGCATTTT
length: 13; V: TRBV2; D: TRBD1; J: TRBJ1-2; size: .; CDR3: CASSSTGGYGYTF; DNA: TGTGCCAGCAGTTCGACAGGGGGCTATGGCTACACCTTC
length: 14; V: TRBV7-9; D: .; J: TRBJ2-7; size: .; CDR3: CASSLRTASYEQYF; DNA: TGTGCCAGCAGTCTGAGGACAGCAAGCTACGAGCAGTACTTC
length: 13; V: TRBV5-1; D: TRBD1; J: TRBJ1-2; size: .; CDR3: CASSAEQGAGYTF; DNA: TGCGCCAGCAGCGCGGAACAGGGGGCGGGCTACACCTTC
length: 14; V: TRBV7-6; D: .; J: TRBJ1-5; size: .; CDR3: CASSSGRFNQPQHF; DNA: TGTGCCAGCAGCAGCGGACGGTTCAATCAGCCCCAGCATTTT
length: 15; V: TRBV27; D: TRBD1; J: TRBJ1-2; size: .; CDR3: CASADRVEGNYGYTF; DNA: TGTGCCAGCGCAGACAGGGTAGAAGGGAACTATGGCTACACCTTC
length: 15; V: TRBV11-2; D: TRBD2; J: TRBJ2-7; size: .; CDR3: CASSFKSSGSYEQYF; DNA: TGTGCCAGCAGCTTTAAGTCTAGCGGGAGCTACGAGCAGTACTTC
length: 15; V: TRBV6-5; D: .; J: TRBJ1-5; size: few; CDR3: CASPSFGTHNQPQHF; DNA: TGTGCCAGCCCTAGTTTCGGGACACACAATCAGCCCCAGCATTTT